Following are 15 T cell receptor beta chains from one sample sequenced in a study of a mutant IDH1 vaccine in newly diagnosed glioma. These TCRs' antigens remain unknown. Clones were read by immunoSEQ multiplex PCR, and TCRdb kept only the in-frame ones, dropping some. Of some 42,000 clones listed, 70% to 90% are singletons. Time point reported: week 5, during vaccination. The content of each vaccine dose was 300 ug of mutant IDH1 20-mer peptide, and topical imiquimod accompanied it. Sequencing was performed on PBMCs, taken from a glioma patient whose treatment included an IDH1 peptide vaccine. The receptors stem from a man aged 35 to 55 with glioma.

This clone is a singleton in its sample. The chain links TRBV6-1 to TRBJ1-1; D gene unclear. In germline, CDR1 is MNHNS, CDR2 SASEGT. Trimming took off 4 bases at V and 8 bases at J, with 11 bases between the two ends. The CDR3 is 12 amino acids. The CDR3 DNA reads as TGTGCCAGCAGTGGGGCTTTGGTGGAAGCTTTCTTT. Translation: CASSGALVEAFF.

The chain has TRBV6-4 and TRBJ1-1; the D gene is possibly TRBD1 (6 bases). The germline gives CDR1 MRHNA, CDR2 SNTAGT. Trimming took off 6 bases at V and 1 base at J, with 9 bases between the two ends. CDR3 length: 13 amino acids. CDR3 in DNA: TGTGCCAGCAGCCTGACAGGGAACACTGAAGCTTTCTTT. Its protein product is CASSLTGNTEAFF.

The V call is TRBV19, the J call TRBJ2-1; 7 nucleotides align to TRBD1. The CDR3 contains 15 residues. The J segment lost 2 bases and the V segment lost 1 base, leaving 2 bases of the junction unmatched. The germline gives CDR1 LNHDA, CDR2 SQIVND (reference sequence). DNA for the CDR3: TGTGCCAGTAGTATAGGACAGGGACCCTACAATGAGCAGTTCTTC. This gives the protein CASSIGQGPYNEQFF.

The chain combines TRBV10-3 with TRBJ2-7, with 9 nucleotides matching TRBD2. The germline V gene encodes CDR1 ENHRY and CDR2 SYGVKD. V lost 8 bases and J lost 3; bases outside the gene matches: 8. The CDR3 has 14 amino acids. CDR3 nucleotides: TGTGCCATCTCAGCGGGAGGAGGTTACTACGAGCAGTACTTC. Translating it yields CAISAGGGYYEQYF.

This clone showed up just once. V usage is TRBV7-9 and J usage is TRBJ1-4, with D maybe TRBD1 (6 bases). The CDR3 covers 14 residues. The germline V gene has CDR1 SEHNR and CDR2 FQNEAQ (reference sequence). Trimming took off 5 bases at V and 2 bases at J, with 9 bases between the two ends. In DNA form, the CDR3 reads TGTGCCAGCAGCACAGGGAGCACTAATGAAAAACTGTTTTTT. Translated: CASSTGSTNEKLFF.

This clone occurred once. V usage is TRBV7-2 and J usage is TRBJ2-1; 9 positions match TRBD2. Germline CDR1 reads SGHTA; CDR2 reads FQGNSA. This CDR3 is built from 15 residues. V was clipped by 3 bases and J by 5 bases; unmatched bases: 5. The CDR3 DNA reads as TGTGCCAGCAGCTTGACTAGCGGCCCAAACAATGAGCAGTTCTTC. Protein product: CASSLTSGPNNEQFF. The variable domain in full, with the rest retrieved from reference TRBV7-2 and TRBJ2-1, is GAGVSQSPSNKVTEKGKDVELRCDPISGHTALYWYRQSLGQGLEFLIYFQGNSAPDKSGLPSDRFSAERTGGSVSTLTIQRTQQEDSAVYLCASSLTSGPNNEQFFGPGTRLTVL.

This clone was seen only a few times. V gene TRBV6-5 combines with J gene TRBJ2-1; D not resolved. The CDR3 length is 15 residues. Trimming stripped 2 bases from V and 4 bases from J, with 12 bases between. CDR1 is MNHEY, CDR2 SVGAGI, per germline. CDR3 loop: CASSYEADPYNEQFF. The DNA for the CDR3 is TGTGCCAGCAGTTACGAGGCGGACCCGTACAATGAGCAGTTCTTC.

The chain's CDR3 is CASSVAVRDPMNTEAFF. CDR3 DNA sequence: TGTGCCAGCAGCGTAGCGGTCAGGGACCCCATGAACACTGAAGCTTTCTTT. The J gene is TRBJ1-1, the V gene TRBV9; D may be TRBD1 (5 bases). Per the germline V gene, CDR1 is SGDLS and CDR2 is YYNGEE. The CDR3 length is 17 residues. V was trimmed by 0 bases and J by 0 bases, leaving 15 bases between them.

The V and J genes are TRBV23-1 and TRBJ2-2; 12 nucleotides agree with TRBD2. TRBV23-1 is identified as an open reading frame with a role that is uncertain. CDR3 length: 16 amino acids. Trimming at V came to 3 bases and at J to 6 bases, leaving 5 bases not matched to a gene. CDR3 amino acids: CASSQTSGSDPGELFF. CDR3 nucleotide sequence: TGCGCCAGCAGTCAGACTAGCGGGAGTGACCCCGGGGAGCTGTTTTTT.

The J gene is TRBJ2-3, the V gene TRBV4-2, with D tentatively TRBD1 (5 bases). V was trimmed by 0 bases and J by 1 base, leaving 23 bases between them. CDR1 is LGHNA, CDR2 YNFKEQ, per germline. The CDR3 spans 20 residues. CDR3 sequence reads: CASSQDTRTTYEAGTDTQYF. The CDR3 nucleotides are TGTGCCAGCAGCCAAGATACCAGGACAACTTATGAGGCGGGCACAGATACGCAGTATTTT.

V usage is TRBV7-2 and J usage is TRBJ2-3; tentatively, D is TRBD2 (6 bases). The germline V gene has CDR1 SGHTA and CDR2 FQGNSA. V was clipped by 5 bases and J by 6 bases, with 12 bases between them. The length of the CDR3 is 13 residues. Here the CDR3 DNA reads TGTGCCAGCAGCCGATTGACTAGGGATACGCAGTATTTT. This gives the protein CASSRLTRDTQYF.

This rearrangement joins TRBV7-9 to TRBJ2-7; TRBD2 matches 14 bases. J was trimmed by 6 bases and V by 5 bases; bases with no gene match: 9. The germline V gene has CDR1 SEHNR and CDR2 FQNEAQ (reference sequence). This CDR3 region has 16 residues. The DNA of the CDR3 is TGTGCCAGCAGCAGAGGGACTAGCGGGAGAACCGCCGAGCAGTACTTC. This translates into CASSRGTSGRTAEQYF.

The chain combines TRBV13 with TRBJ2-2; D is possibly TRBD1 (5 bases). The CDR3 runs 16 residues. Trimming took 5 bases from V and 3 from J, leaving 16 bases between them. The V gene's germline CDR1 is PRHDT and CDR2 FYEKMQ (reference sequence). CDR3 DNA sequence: TGTGCCAGCAGCCTCAGAGTTATAGGGGACACCGGGGAGCTGTTTTTT. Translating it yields CASSLRVIGDTGELFF.

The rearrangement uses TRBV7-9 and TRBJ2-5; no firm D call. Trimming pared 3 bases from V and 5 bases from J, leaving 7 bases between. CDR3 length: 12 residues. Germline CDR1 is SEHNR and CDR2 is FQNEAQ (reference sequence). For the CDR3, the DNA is TGTGCCAGCAGCTTCGGATCGGAGACCCAGTACTTC. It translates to CASSFGSETQYF.

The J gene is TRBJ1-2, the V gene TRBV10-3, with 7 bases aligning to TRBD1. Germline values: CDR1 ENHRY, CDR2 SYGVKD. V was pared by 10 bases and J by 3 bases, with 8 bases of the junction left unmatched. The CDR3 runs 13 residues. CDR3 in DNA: TGTGCCACCCGGGACAGACTACACTATGGCTACACCTTC. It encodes CATRDRLHYGYTF.